Shown below are 12 T cell receptor beta chains from a single sample sequenced in a study of cytomegalovirus exposure and HLA in healthy donors. Assay: immunoSEQ multiplex PCR; the TCRdb copy retains only in-frame clones and omits some. The sample has 70,000 or so clones; roughly 94% are singletons. Sequenced input: PBMCs. These receptors came from a woman under 30 in good health and CMV-seropositive.

This sequence joins TRBV7-2 and TRBJ1-5; D remains unclear. Germline V gene data show CDR1 as SGHTA and CDR2 as FQGNSA. CDR3 length: 15 amino acids. The V and J ends lost 2 bases and 2 bases respectively, with 10 bases between them. The DNA of the CDR3 is TGTGCCAGCAGCTTAAAGAGGGATGGCAATCAGCCCCAGCATTTT. Translating it yields CASSLKRDGNQPQHF.

V and J are TRBV7-9 and TRBJ2-7; TRBD2 aligns across 8 bases. The V gene's germline CDR1 is SEHNR and CDR2 FQNEAQ (reference sequence). The junction had 11 bases not matched to a gene; V was cut back by 4 bases and J by 3 bases. The CDR3 sequence is 16 residues long. CDR3 protein: CASSSELAEVHYEQYF. CDR3 DNA sequence: TGTGCCAGCAGCTCCGAACTAGCGGAAGTTCACTACGAGCAGTACTTC.

This clone is categorized as medium-sized. This chain connects TRBV10-2 to TRBJ2-5; D uncertain. CDR1 and CDR2 (germline): WSHSY, SAAADI. The V end was cut by 2 bases, the J end by 1 base, with 14 bases between. The CDR3 loop spans 16 amino acids. Here the CDR3 DNA reads TGCGCCAGCAGTGAGATAGATGGCGGCGGCCAAGAGACCCAGTACTTC. The encoded protein is CASSEIDGGGQETQYF.

The CDR3 here is CASSSTANYGYTF. For the CDR3, the DNA is TGTGCCAGCAGTTCGACAGCTAACTATGGCTACACCTTC. J is TRBJ1-2 and V is TRBV27; possibly TRBD1 for D (5 bases). CDR1 is MNHEY and CDR2 is SMNVEV in the germline V gene (reference sequence). The CDR3 consists of 13 residues. V lost 4 bases and J lost 0, with 6 bases in between.

In DNA, the CDR3 is TGTGCCAGCAGCCAAGATGCGACTAGGGGATCCTACGAGCAGTACTTC. Encoded protein: CASSQDATRGSYEQYF. The V and J genes are TRBV4-2 and TRBJ2-7; maybe TRBD2 (6 bases). CDR1 is LGHNA and CDR2 is YNFKEQ in the germline V gene. The CDR3 loop spans 16 amino acids. Between the trimmed V and J ends, which lost 0 bases and 1 base, there was a span of 13 bases.

The V and J genes are TRBV10-1 and TRBJ2-5; D unclear. Germline V gene sequence: CDR1 WNHNN, CDR2 SYGVQD (reference sequence). V lost 0 bases, J lost 0 bases, and 11 bases lay in between. The CDR3 spans 16 residues. The CDR3, as DNA: TGCGCCAGCAGTGAGTCGATTTGGGCTGACCAAGAGACCCAGTACTTC. Its translation is CASSESIWADQETQYF.

The V call is TRBV25-1, the J call TRBJ2-5; 9 nucleotides line up with TRBD2. The length of the CDR3 is 14 residues. Germline V gene data show CDR1 as MGHDK and CDR2 as SYGVNS. The junction had 8 bases not matched to a gene; V was cut back by 8 bases and J by 4 bases. CDR3 sequence reads: CASSSSGGLETQYF. In DNA form, the CDR3 reads TGTGCCAGCTCCTCGAGCGGGGGGCTAGAGACCCAGTACTTC.

V and J are TRBV4-3 and TRBJ2-3; 13 bases are shared with TRBD2. The CDR3 extends over 16 amino acids. J gave up 4 bases and V 0 bases, and 1 base lay outside the gene matches. The V gene's germline CDR1 is LGHNA and CDR2 YSLEER. CDR3: CASSQDTSGGADTQYF. In DNA, the CDR3 is TGCGCCAGCAGCCAAGATACTAGCGGGGGGGCAGATACGCAGTATTTT.

The chain has TRBV5-6 and TRBJ2-1; a weak D match, TRBD2 (6 bases). This CDR3 comprises 12 residues. CDR1 and CDR2 from the germline V gene are SGHDT and YYEEEE. V dropped 4 bases and J dropped 10 bases, with 12 bases sitting between them. CDR3 residues: CASSPTGEEQFF. The CDR3 nucleotides read TGTGCCAGCAGCCCGACGGGGGAGGAGCAGTTCTTC.

This rearrangement joins TRBV9 to TRBJ1-3; a weak D match, TRBD1 (6 bases). The CDR3 has 16 amino acids. The V and J ends lost 4 bases and 0 bases respectively, with 14 bases between them. Germline CDR1 and CDR2: SGDLS and YYNGEE. DNA of the CDR3: TGTGCCAGCAGCAGTGGACAGCAACGCTCTGGAAACACCATATATTTT. Amino acid sequence: CASSSGQQRSGNTIYF.

This chain uses TRBV7-9 with TRBJ1-2; D remains ambiguous. This CDR3 region has 14 residues. CDR1 and CDR2 (germline): SEHNR, FQNEAQ (reference sequence). The V end was cut by 2 bases, the J end by 4 bases, with 11 bases between. The CDR3 bases are TGTGCCAGCAGCTTATCATCCCTAGTCTATGGCTACACCTTC. Translation: CASSLSSLVYGYTF. Full variable domain (rest looked up from reference TRBV7-9 and TRBJ1-2): DTGVSQNPRHKITKRGQNVTFRCDPISEHNRLYWYRQTLGQGPEFLTYFQNEAQLEKSRLLSDRFSAERPKGSFSTLEIQRTEQGDSAMYLCASSLSSLVYGYTFGSGTRLTVV.

The V call is TRBV4-3, the J call TRBJ2-7, with 10 bases aligning to TRBD1. The ends lost 5 bases at V and 7 bases at J; junction bases unmatched: 8. The CDR3 has 14 amino acids. Germline V gene data show CDR1 as LGHNA and CDR2 as YSLEER. Written as DNA, the CDR3 is TGCGCCAGCAGCACCGGGACAGGGGTGGAAGAGCAGTACTTC. This sequence encodes CASSTGTGVEEQYF.